Presented here are 6 T cell receptor beta chains from one specimen sequenced in a study of T cell repertoires in cytomegalovirus infection. TCRdb re-called the reads with MiXCR, one entry per CDR3 protein. This sample yields almost 300,000 distinct CDR3 sequences, of which 9.6% are seen a single time; less than 3% belongs to the top ten. Sequenced sample: PBMCs. These TCRs come from a human donor in good health (CMV status not recorded). Some clones in this sample may be carry-over from other donors' samples.

This clonotype has more than one count but fewer than ten. The chain couples TRBV6-2 or TRBV6-3 to TRBJ2-7; 7 nucleotides align to TRBD2. Unmatched junction bases numbered 3, after V lost 8 bases and J lost 5 bases. The CDR3 consists of 11 residues. Germline CDR1 and CDR2: MNHEY and SVGEGT. In nucleotides, the CDR3 is TGTGCCAGCGGACTAGGGGACGAGCAGTACGTC. Translating it yields CASGLGDEQYV.

V and J are TRBV18 and TRBJ2-1; TRBD1 aligns across 8 bases. The germline CDR1 and CDR2 sequences are KGHSH and LQKENI. Trimming cost V 4 bases and J 5 bases; bases outside gene matches: 7. This CDR3 region has 15 residues. The CDR3 is CASSHGTGPNNEQFF. Here the CDR3 DNA reads TGTGCCAGCTCACACGGGACAGGACCCAACAATGAGCAGTTCTTC.

Many counts were recorded for this clonotype. This sequence joins TRBV10-3 and TRBJ2-2; D uncertain. Germline V gene lookup returns CDR1 ENHRY and CDR2 SYGVKD. This CDR3 has 14 residues. V was shortened by 6 bases and J by 4 bases, with 12 bases between the two germline ends. The CDR3 spells CAIRITTATGELFF. The CDR3 DNA is TGTGCCATCAGGATAACCACAGCCACCGGGGAGCTGTTTTTT.

This clonotype occurred a few times. V is TRBV20-1 and J is TRBJ2-2, with 15 positions matching TRBD2. The V gene end was trimmed by 6 bases and the J gene end by 3 bases; junction bases not matched to a gene: 5. CDR3 length: 16 amino acids. CDR1 and CDR2 (germline): DFQATT, SNEGSKA (reference sequence). The CDR3 DNA follows: TGCAGTGCGAGGACTAGCGGGGGGGTATACACCGGGGAGCTGTTTTTT. Protein product: CSARTSGGVYTGELFF.

On this clonotype: The limits of the CDR3 on the DNA are not certain, so only TCRdb's listed CDR3 is given. The V and J genes are TRBV29-1 and TRBJ2-7; the tabulated D call, TRBD1, remains unverified against the DNA. The CDR3 adds up to 15 amino acids, both ends counted. The germline V gene encodes CDR1 SQVTM and CDR2 ANQGSEA. The CDR3 protein is CSVAQGIMPRDELYF.

A few counts support this clonotype. V and J are TRBV11-1 and TRBJ2-1, with 8 positions matching TRBD1. The CDR3 contains 18 residues. V was clipped by 0 bases and J by 2 bases; unmatched bases: 9. CDR1 and CDR2 from the germline V gene are SGHAT and FQDESV (reference sequence). The CDR3, as DNA: TGTGCCAGCAGCTTAGCCAACAGGGGACAGGCCACCTACAATGAGCAGTTCTTC. Protein: CASSLANRGQATYNEQFF. The entire variable domain, with the rest obtained from reference TRBV11-1 and TRBJ2-1, is as follows: EAEVAQSPRYKITEKSQAVAFWCDPISGHATLYWYRQILGQGPELLVQFQDESVVDDSQLPKDRFSAERLKGVDSTLKIQPAELGDSAMYLCASSLANRGQATYNEQFFGPGTRLTVL.